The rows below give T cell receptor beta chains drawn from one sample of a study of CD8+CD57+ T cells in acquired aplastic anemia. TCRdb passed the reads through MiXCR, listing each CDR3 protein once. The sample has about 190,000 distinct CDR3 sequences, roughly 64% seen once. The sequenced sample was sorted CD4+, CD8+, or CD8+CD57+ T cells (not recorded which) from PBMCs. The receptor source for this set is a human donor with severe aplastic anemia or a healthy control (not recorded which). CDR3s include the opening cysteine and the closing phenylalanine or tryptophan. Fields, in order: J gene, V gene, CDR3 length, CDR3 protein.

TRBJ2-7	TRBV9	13	CASSSPSSYEQYF
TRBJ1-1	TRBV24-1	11	CATSVQNEAFF
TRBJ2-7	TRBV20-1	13	CSASRGTTYEQYF
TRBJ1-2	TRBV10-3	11	CAISVPSGYTF
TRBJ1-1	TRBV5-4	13	CASSLSQDGEAFF
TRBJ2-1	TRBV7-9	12	CASSPESDEQFF
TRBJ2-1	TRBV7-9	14	CASSLGGNYNEQFF
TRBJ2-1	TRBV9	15	CASSIGPSGNNEQFF
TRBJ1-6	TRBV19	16	CASSLVYGTADSPLHF
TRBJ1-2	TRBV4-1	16	CASSQEGGTGFDGYTF
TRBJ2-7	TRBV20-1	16	CSARVRDPYSPYEQYF
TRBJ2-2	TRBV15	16	CATSRQGVENTGEPFF
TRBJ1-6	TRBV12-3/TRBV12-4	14	CASNRQGTNSPLHF
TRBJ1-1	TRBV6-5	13	CASSIRQGARAFF
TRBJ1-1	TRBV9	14	CASSVEPGGTEAFF
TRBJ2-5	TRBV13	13	CASSFRSQETQYF
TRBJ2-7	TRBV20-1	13	CSAKIPPTYEQYF
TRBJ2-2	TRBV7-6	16	CASSLARVGNTGELFF
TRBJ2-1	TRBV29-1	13	CSVELAAYNEQFF
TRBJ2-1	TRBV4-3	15	CASSHVRDPDNEQFF
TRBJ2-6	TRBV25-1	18	CASSGWDRVSSGANVLTF
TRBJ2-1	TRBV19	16	CASSISGLAGGAEQFF
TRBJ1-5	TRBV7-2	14	CASSLVEGKQPQHF
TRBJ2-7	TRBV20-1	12	CSAMASSYEQYF
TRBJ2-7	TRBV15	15	CATSRDSAGSYEQYF
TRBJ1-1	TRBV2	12	CASSAAGAEAFF
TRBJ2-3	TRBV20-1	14	CSARLAGREDTQYF
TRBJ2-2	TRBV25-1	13	CASSEQGSGELFF
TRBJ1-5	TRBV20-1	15	CSAKPGQLYNQPQHF
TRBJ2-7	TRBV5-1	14	CASSSMTSPYEQYF
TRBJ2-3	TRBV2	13	CASSEGGLDTQYF
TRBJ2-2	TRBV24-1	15	CATSAFGGRTGELFF
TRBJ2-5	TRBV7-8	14	CASSLGVAGETQYF
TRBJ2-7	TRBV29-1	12	CSKGGYDYEQYF
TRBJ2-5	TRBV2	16	CASSDALAGLLETQYF
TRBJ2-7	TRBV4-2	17	CASSQTGTSGDSYEQYF
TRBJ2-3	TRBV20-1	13	CSARMAGPDTQYF
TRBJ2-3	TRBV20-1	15	CSARDRRLAADTQYF
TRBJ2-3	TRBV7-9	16	CASSSGGARVADTQYF
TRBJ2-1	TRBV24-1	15	CTTSDHRTSVDEQFF
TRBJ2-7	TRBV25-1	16	CASSVSLGQGHYEQYF
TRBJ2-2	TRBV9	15	CASSLAGVGTGELFF